Reported below is one TCR beta chain. The antigen is not known. This record belongs to a study of T cells in Graves' hyperthyroidism and ophthalmopathy. Researchers took RNA transcripts and amplified the TCR beta CDR3 regions from them. HTBI primers were used for first-round RT-PCR of the TCR CDR3. In TCRdb, the multiplex PCR reads were re-called with MiXCR into one record per CDR3 protein. The sample yields hundreds of thousands of distinct CDR3 sequences, over 10% seen once. Regarding the study as a whole: Ophthalmopathy stood apart from stable hyperthyroidism in a 13 V-J model. Model predictions of ophthalmopathy came a median about 6.3 months before onset. Blood samples included most of the expanded thyroid clonotypes exceeding 0.001.

The germline CDR1 and CDR2 sequences are SQVTM and ANQGSEA. This CDR3 is 14 amino acids long. V shed 7 bases, J shed 2 bases, and the junction held 3 bases outside the gene matches. The source material was blood. This TCR derives from a woman between 18 and 30 years old with Graves' hyperthyroidism. This chain connects TRBV29-1 to TRBJ2-2; 11 bases align to TRBD1. The CDR3 is CSGRTGGNTGELFF. CDR3 bases: TGCAGCGGGAGGACAGGGGGCAACACCGGGGAGCTGTTTTTT.